The T cell receptor beta chain under discussion was sequenced for a study of CD8+CD57+ T cells in acquired aplastic anemia. Study-wide context: Sorted CD4+ plus CD8+ cells gave DNA averaging around 3 ug.

Overall study results and limits: Patients had twenty-nine CD8+ CDR3 sequences in common with controls (the shared set). Patients and controls were not found to differ significantly in CD8+ Simpson's diversity.

Researchers used genomic DNA as the template to profile TCR beta VDJ and CDR3. TCRdb independently ran MiXCR on the reads; one entry per CDR3 protein. The table lists more than 250,000 distinct CDR3 sequences, roughly 50% of them singletons, with roughly 8% in the top ten. The J segment lost 5 bases and the V segment lost 4 bases, leaving 4 bases of the junction unmatched. The germline CDR1 and CDR2 sequences are SNHLY and FYNNEI. The CDR3 runs 16 residues. A single count supports this clonotype. Its antigen remains unknown. The TCR originated in a human donor with severe aplastic anemia or a healthy control (not recorded which). The V and J genes are TRBV2 and TRBJ2-3, with 15 nucleotides matching TRBD2. Source material: sorted CD4+, CD8+, or CD8+CD57+ T cells (not recorded which) from PBMCs. CDR3 DNA: TGTGCCAGCAGTGTTCGGACTAGCGGGGGGGGAGATACGCAGTATTTT. This codes for CASSVRTSGGGDTQYF.